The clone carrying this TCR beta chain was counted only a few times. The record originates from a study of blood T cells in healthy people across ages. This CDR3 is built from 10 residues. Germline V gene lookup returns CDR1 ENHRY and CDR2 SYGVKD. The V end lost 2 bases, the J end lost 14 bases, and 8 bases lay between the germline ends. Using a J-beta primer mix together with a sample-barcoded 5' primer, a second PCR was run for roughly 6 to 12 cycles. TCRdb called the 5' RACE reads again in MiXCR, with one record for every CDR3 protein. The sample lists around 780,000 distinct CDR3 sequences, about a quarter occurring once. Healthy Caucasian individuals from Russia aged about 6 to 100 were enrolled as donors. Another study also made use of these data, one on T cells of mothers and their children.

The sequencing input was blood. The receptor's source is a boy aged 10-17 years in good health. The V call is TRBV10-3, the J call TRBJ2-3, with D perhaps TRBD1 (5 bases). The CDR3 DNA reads TGTGCCATCAGTGAGGGACAATTGTATTTT. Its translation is CAISEGQLYF.